A selection of T cell receptor beta chains follows, all from one sample in a study of OX40 agonist ivuxolimab in advanced cancers. Assay used: immunoSEQ multiplex PCR; TCRdb lists only in-frame clones, some missing. The profile covers about 76,000 clones, with nearly 90% appearing a single time and 0.19% taken by the ten largest. The sequenced sample was CD4+ or CD8+ T cells sorted from blood, obtained in a trial of the OX40 agonist ivuxolimab. Every receptor here comes from an adult with an advanced solid tumor such as melanoma, head and neck, liver or kidney cancer. CDR3s include the opening cysteine and the closing phenylalanine or tryptophan. Fields, in order: J gene, D gene, CDR3 length, clone size, V gene, CDR3 protein, CDR3 DNA. A D gene is named only where the DNA matches it firmly. Size is omitted from some rows. Given values are once, few, many or a class for expanded clones.

>TRBJ1-1|NA|14|NA|TRBV5-1
CASSLQGGNTEAFF
TGCGCCAGCAGCTTGCAGGGTGGGAACACTGAAGCTTTCTTT
>TRBJ2-3|NA|16|NA|TRBV28
CASSTRPGKGTDTQYF
TGTGCCAGCAGCACCCGTCCGGGGAAGGGCACAGATACGCAGTATTTT
>TRBJ2-1|TRBD2|15|NA|TRBV5-1
CASSLGGTSEEEQFF
TGCGCCAGCAGCTTGGGCGGGACTAGCGAGGAAGAGCAGTTCTTC
>TRBJ2-5|NA|14|once|TRBV5-1
CASSLQGMGETQYF
TGCGCCAGCAGCTTGCAGGGCATGGGAGAGACCCAGTACTTC
>TRBJ1-2|TRBD1|20|NA|TRBV28
CASSLLVPLGRFRDRDFCTF
TGTGCCAGCAGTTTATTGGTTCCGCTAGGTCGATTTAGGGACAGGGATTTCTGCACCTTC
>TRBJ2-6|NA|15|NA|TRBV4-2
CASSQEASGANVLTF
TGTGCCAGCAGCCAAGAAGCCTCTGGGGCCAACGTCCTGACTTTC
>TRBJ2-7|TRBD1|14|NA|TRBV2
CASSEWQGAYEQYF
TGTGCCAGCAGTGAATGGCAGGGGGCTTACGAGCAGTACTTC
>TRBJ2-5|NA|14|NA|TRBV5-1
CASSPGGVGETQYF
TGCGCCAGCAGCCCCGGCGGGGTTGGAGAGACCCAGTACTTC
>TRBJ2-5|NA|14|NA|TRBV5-1
CASSLLTGTPRQYF
TGCGCCAGCAGCCTCCTCACCGGGACACCTCGCCAGTACTTC
>TRBJ2-5|TRBD1|15|NA|TRBV6-5
CASSPRDRYQETQYF
TGTGCCAGCAGTCCGCGGGACAGGTACCAAGAGACCCAGTACTTC
>TRBJ2-5|NA|14|NA|TRBV5-1
CASSLVGNPLTQYF
TGCGCCAGCAGCTTGGTGGGGAACCCGCTGACCCAGTACTTC
>TRBJ2-5|NA|13|NA|TRBV19
CASSTRGEETQYF
TGTGCCAGTAGTACGCGAGGGGAAGAGACCCAGTACTTC
>TRBJ2-7|TRBD1|15|NA|TRBV6-5
CASTSAKTGNHEQYF
TGTGCCAGCACCTCAGCTAAGACAGGGAACCACGAGCAGTACTTC
>TRBJ1-1|TRBD1|14|NA|TRBV27
CASRGDSPNTEAFF
TGTGCCAGCAGGGGGGACAGTCCGAACACTGAAGCTTTCTTT
>TRBJ2-5|TRBD1|13|once|TRBV29-1
CSVHPGGEETQYF
TGCAGCGTTCACCCAGGGGGCGAAGAGACCCAGTACTTC
>TRBJ2-5|TRBD2|15|once|TRBV7-9
CASSLALTSGSPQYF
TGTGCCAGCAGCTTAGCACTGACTAGCGGGAGTCCCCAGTACTTC
>TRBJ2-3|NA|13|NA|TRBV18
CASSRRDADTQYF
TGTGCCAGCTCGCGCCGGGACGCAGATACGCAGTATTTT
>TRBJ2-2|TRBD1|14|NA|TRBV5-1
CASSLTGGTGELFF
TGCGCCAGCAGCTTGACAGGGGGCACCGGGGAGCTGTTTTTT
>TRBJ2-3|TRBD2|14|NA|TRBV9
CASSVGLAKDTQYF
TGTGCCAGCAGCGTAGGACTAGCCAAAGATACGCAGTATTTT
>TRBJ2-3|NA|15|NA|TRBV7-9
CASSLGAGGTDTQYF
TGTGCCAGCAGCTTAGGGGCAGGTGGCACAGATACGCAGTATTTT
>TRBJ1-4|NA|10|NA|TRBV6-1
CASSDVKLFF
TGTGCCAGCAGTGATGTGAAACTGTTTTTT
>TRBJ2-1|NA|15|NA|TRBV2
CASSERGDPGNEQFF
TGTGCCAGCAGTGAAAGAGGGGACCCGGGGAATGAGCAGTTCTTC
>TRBJ2-4|NA|14|NA|TRBV5-6
CASSLALAKNIQYF
TGTGCCAGCAGCCTTGCACTAGCCAAAAACATTCAGTACTTC
>TRBJ1-2|NA|15|NA|TRBV7-6
CASSASGGTNYGYTF
TGTGCCAGCAGCGCTAGCGGGGGGACTAACTATGGCTACACCTTC
>TRBJ1-1|NA|14|NA|TRBV11-1
CASSLLRPDTEAFF
TGTGCCAGCAGCTTACTGCGCCCCGACACTGAAGCTTTCTTT
>TRBJ2-1|NA|14|once|TRBV5-5
CASSLDHAYNEQFF
TGTGCCAGCAGCTTGGACCACGCATACAATGAGCAGTTCTTC
>TRBJ2-5|NA|14|NA|TRBV5-1
CASSEPGGAETQYF
TGCGCCAGCAGCGAACCTGGGGGCGCAGAGACCCAGTACTTC
>TRBJ1-2|NA|14|once|TRBV2
CASSDWTAPHGYTF
TGTGCCAGCAGTGACTGGACAGCGCCACACGGCTACACCTTC
>TRBJ2-3|TRBD2|17|NA|TRBV11-2
CASSLGLAGGRTDTQYF
TGTGCCAGCAGCTTAGGTCTAGCGGGAGGGCGGACAGATACGCAGTATTTT
>TRBJ1-3|TRBD1|16|NA|TRBV11-2
CASSTGQGLGGNTIYF
TGTGCCAGCAGCACCGGACAGGGTCTGGGTGGAAACACCATATATTTT
>TRBJ2-7|NA|15|few|TRBV29-1
CSVVPQDSKPYEQYF
TGCAGCGTTGTTCCACAGGACTCAAAGCCCTACGAGCAGTACTTC
>TRBJ2-1|TRBD2|18|once|TRBV7-9
CASSRPSALAGERNEQFF
TGTGCCAGCAGCCGCCCATCCGCGCTAGCGGGCGAGAGGAATGAGCAGTTCTTC
>TRBJ2-7|TRBD2|14|few|TRBV18
CASSPGLDLYEQYF
TGTGCCAGCTCTCCGGGACTAGATCTATACGAGCAGTACTTC
>TRBJ2-7|TRBD1|16|once|TRBV5-1
CASSLASGQGAYEQYF
TGCGCCAGCAGCTTGGCATCGGGACAGGGGGCCTACGAGCAGTACTTC
>TRBJ2-3|TRBD2|15|NA|TRBV7-2
CASSRTSGASDTQYF
TGTGCCAGCAGTCGGACTAGCGGGGCCTCAGATACGCAGTATTTT
>TRBJ2-1|NA|13|NA|TRBV5-1
CASSTSTGNEQFF
TGCGCCAGCAGCACATCGACAGGCAATGAGCAGTTCTTC
>TRBJ2-1|NA|13|NA|TRBV6-6
CASSRDSYNEQFF
TGTGCCAGCAGTCGGGACTCTTACAATGAGCAGTTCTTC